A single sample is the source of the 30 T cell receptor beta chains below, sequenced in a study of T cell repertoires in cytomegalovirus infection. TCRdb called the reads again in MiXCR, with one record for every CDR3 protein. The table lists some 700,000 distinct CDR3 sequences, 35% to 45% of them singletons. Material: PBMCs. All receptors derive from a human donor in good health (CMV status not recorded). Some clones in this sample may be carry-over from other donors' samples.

The CDR3 region has the DNA TGTGCCAGCAGTTCCGGACAGGGCAATGTAGCTTTCTTT. The encoded protein is CASSSGQGNVAFF. The chain uses TRBV12-3 or TRBV12-4 and TRBJ1-1, with 8 bases that match TRBD1. The CDR3 is 13 amino acids. Trimming took 4 bases from V and 10 from J; bases not matched to a gene: 8.

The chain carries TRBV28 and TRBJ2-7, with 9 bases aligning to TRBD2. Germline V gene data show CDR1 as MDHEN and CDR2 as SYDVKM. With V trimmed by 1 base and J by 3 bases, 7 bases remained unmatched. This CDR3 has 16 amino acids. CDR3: CASSLSSGRSFYEQYF. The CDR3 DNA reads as TGTGCCAGCAGTTTATCCAGCGGGAGGTCTTTCTACGAGCAGTACTTC.

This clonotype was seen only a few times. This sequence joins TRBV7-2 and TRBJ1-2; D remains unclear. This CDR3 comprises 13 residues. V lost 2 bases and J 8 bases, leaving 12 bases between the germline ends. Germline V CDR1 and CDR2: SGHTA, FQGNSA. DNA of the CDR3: TGTGCCAGCAGCTTAATGAGTGTAAAGGGCTACACCTTC. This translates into CASSLMSVKGYTF. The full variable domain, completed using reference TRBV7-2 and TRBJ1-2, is GAGVSQSPSNKVTEKGKDVELRCDPISGHTALYWYRQSLGQGLEFLIYFQGNSAPDKSGLPSDRFSAERTGGSVSTLTIQRTQQEDSAVYLCASSLMSVKGYTFGSGTRLTVV.

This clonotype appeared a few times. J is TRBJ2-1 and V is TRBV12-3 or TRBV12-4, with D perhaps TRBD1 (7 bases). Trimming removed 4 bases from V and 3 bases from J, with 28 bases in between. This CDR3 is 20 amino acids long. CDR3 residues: CASSSWLARGSEGGYNEQFF. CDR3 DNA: TGTGCCAGCAGTTCATGGTTGGCCAGGGGGTCCGAGGGGGGCTACAATGAGCAGTTCTTC.

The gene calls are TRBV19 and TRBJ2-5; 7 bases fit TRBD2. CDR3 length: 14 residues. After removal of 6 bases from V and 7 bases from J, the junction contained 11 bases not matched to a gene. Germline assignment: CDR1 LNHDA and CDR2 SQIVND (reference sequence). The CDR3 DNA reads TGTGCCAGTAGCAGCGGGACTCCTGGGGGGACCCAGTACTTC. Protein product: CASSSGTPGGTQYF. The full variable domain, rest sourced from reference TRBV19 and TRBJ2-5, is DGGITQSPKYLFRKEGQNVTLSCEQNLNHDAMYWYRQDPGQGLRLIYYSQIVNDFQKGDIAEGYSVSREKKESFPLTVTSAQKNPTAFYLCASSSGTPGGTQYFGPGTRLLVL.

Here the CDR3 DNA reads TGTGCCAGCAGTTTATTACAGGGGGATGAAAAACTGTTTTTT. Translating gives CASSLLQGDEKLFF. V gene TRBV28 combines with J gene TRBJ1-4, with TRBD1 matching 8 bases. Germline loops: CDR1 MDHEN, CDR2 SYDVKM. There are 14 residues in the CDR3. Trimming cost V 1 base and J 6 bases; bases outside gene matches: 1.

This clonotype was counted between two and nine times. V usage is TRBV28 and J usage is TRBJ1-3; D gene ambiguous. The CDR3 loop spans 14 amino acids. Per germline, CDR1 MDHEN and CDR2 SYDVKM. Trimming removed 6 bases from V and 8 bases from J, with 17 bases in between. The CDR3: CASSPGAGLYTIYF. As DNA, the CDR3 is TGTGCCAGCAGCCCGGGCGCGGGATTATACACCATATATTTT.

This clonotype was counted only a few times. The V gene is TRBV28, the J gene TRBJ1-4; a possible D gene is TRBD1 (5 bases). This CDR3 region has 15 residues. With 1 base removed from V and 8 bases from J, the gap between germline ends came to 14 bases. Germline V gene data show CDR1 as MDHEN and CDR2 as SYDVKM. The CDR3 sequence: CASSLLNQAGEKLFF. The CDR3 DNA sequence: TGTGCCAGCAGTTTATTGAATCAGGCAGGGGAAAAACTGTTTTTT.

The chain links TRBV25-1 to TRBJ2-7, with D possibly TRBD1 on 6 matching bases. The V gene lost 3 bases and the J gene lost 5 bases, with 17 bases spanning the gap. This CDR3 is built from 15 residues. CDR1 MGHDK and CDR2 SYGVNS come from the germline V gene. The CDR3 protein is CASSDLTGTFHEQYF. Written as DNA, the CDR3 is TGTGCCAGCAGTGACCTTACCGGGACATTCCACGAGCAGTACTTC.

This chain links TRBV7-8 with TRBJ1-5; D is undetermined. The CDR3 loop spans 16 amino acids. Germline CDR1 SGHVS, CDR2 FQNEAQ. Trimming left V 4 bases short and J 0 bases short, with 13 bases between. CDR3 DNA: TGTGCCAGCAGCTCGTCTTTGGACGGTAGCAATCAGCCCCAGCATTTT. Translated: CASSSSLDGSNQPQHF.

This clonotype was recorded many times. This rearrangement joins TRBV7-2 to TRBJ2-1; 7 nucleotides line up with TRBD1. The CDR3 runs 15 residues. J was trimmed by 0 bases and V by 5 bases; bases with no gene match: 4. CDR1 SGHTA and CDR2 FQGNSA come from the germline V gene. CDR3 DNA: TGTGCCAGCAGCCGGGACAGATACTCCTACAATGAGCAGTTCTTC. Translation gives CASSRDRYSYNEQFF.

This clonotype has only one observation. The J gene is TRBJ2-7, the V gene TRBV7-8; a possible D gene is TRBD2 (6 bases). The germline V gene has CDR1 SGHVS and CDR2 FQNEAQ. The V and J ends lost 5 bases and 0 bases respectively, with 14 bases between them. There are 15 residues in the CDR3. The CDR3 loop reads CASSPDGRSSYEQYF. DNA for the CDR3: TGTGCCAGCAGCCCAGACGGGAGAAGCTCCTACGAGCAGTACTTC.

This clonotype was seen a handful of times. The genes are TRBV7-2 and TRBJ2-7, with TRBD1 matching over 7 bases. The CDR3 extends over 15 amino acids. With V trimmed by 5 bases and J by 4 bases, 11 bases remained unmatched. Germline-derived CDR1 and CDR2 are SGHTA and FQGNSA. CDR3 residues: CASSLSLTGTYEQYF. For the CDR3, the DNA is TGTGCCAGCAGCCTTAGTTTGACAGGGACGTACGAGCAGTACTTC.

The CDR3 sequence is CASRGTGGSIDTQYF. CDR3 in DNA: TGTGCCAGCAGAGGGACAGGGGGCTCGATAGATACGCAGTATTTT. The chain is built from TRBV6-1 and TRBJ2-3, with TRBD1 matching 12 bases. The germline V gene encodes CDR1 MNHNS and CDR2 SASEGT. The CDR3 length is 15 residues. V shed 6 bases, J shed 5 bases, and the junction held 6 bases outside the gene matches.

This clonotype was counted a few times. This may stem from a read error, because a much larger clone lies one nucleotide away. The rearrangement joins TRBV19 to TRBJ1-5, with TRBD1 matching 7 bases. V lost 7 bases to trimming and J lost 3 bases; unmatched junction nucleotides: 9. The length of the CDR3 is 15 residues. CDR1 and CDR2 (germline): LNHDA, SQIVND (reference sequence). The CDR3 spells CASILGQSFNQPQHF. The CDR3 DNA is TGTGCCAGTATTCTGGGACAGTCCTTCAATCAGCCCCAGCATTTT. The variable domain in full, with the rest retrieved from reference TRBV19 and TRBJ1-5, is DGGITQSPKYLFRKEGQNVTLSCEQNLNHDAMYWYRQDPGQGLRLIYYSQIVNDFQKGDIAEGYSVSREKKESFPLTVTSAQKNPTAFYLCASILGQSFNQPQHFGDGTRLSIL.

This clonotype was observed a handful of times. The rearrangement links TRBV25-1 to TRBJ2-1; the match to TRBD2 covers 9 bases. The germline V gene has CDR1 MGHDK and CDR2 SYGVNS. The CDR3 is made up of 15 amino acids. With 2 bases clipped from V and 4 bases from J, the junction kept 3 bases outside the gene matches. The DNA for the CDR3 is TGTGCCAGCAGTGAACTTAGCGGGGGATACAATGAGCAGTTCTTC. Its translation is CASSELSGGYNEQFF.

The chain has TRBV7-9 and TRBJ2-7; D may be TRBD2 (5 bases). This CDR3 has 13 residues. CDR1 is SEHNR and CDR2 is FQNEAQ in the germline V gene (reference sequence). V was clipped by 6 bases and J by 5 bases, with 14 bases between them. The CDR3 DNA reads TGTGCCAGCAGTTTCCCGGGGAGAGACGAGCAGTACTTC. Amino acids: CASSFPGRDEQYF.

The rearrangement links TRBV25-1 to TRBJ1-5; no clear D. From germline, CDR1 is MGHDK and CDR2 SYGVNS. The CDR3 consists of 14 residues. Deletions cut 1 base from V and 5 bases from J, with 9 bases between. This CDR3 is CASSESFRDQPQHF. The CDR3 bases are TGTGCCAGCAGTGAATCATTCAGAGATCAGCCCCAGCATTTT.

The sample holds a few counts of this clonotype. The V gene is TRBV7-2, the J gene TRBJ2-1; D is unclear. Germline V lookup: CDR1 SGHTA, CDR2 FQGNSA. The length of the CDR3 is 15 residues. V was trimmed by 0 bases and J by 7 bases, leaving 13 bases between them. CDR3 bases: TGTGCCAGCAGCTTAGCCCGGACCTACGGGAATGAGCAGTTCTTC. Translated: CASSLARTYGNEQFF.

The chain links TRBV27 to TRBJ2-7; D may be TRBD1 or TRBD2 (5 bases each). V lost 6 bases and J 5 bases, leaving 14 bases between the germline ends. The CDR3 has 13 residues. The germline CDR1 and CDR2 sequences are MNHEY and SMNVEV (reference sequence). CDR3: CASRPGPGNEQYF. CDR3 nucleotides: TGTGCCAGCAGGCCGGGACCAGGGAACGAGCAGTACTTC.

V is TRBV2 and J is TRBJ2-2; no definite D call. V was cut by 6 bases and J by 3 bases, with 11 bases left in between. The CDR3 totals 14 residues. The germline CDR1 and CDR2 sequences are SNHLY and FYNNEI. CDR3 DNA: TGTGCCAGCAGAGTTCAACCACACACCGGGGAGCTGTTTTTT. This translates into CASRVQPHTGELFF.

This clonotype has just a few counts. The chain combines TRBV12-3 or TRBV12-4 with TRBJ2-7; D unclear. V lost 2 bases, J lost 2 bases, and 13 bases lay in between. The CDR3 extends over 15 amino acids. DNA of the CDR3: TGTGCCAGCAGTTTAAGGTCCGGCAGCCCCTACGAGCAGTACTTC. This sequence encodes CASSLRSGSPYEQYF.

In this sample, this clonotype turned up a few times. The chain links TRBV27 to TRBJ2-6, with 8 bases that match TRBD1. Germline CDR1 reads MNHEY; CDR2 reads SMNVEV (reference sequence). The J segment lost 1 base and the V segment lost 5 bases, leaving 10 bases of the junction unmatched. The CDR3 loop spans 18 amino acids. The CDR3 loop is CASSRTGTVGSGANVLTF. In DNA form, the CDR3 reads TGTGCCAGCAGTAGGACAGGGACGGTCGGATCTGGGGCCAACGTCCTGACTTTC.

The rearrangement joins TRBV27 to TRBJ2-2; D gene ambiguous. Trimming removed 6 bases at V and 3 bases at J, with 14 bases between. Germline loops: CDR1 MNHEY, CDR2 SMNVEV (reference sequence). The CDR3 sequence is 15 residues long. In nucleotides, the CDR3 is TGTGCCAGCAGCCTAACAAAGGGATACACCGGGGAGCTGTTTTTT. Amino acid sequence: CASSLTKGYTGELFF.

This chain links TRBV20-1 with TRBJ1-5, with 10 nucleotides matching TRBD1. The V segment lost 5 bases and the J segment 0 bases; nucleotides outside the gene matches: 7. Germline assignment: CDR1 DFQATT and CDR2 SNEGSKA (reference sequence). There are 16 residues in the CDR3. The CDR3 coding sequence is TGCAGTGCTCCACACTGGACAGGGGGTAGCAATCAGCCCCAGCATTTT. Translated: CSAPHWTGGSNQPQHF.

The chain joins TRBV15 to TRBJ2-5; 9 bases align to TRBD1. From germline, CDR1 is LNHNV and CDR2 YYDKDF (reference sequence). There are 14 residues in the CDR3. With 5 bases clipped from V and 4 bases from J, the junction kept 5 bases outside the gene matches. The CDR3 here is CATSLTGGLETQYF. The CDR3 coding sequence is TGTGCCACCAGCCTAACAGGGGGCTTAGAGACCCAGTACTTC.

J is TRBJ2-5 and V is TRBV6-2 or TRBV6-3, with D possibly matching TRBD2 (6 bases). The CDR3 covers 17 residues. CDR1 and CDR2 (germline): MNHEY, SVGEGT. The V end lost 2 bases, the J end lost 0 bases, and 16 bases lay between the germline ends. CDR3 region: CASSYVFGGDHQETQYF. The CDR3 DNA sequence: TGTGCCAGCAGTTACGTTTTCGGCGGGGATCACCAAGAGACCCAGTACTTC.

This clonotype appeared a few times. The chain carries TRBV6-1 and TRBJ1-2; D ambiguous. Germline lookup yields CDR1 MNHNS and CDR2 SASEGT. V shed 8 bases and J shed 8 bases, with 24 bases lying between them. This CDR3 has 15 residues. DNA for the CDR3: TGTGCCAGCGTCGGTTTTTCCTTTGCAGGTGACGGCTACACCTTC. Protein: CASVGFSFAGDGYTF.

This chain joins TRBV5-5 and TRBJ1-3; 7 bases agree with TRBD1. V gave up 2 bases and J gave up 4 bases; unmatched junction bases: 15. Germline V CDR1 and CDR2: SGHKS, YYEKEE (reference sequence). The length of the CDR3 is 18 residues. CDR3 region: CASSFRDSAYALGNTIYF. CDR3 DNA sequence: TGTGCCAGCAGCTTCCGGGACAGTGCATACGCCCTAGGAAACACCATATATTTT.

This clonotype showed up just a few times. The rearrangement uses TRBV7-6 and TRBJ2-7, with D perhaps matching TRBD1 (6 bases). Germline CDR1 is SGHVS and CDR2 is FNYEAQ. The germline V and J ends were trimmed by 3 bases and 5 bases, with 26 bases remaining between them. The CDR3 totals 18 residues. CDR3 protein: CASSFRGRGQIAPDEQYF. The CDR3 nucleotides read TGTGCCAGCAGCTTTCGGGGACGGGGACAAATAGCGCCCGACGAGCAGTACTTC.